This entry features one TCR beta chain sequence. The CDR3 loop spans 16 amino acids. Trimming took off 0 bases at V and 2 bases at J, with 10 bases between the two ends. CDR1 KGHDR and CDR2 SFDVKD come from the germline V gene. As handled by the study authors: The assay estimated nucleated cells by amplifying reference gene primers. Libraries were prepared by immunoSEQ multiplex PCR; TCRdb keeps only in-frame clonotypes and omits some of them. V and J calls and clone size are given by that table; D and trimming were obtained from the DNA. The sample contains roughly 240,000 clones, around nine tenths of which appear only once. The sample belongs to a study of blood T cell repertoires in COVID-19. Overall study context: The origin of the acute and convalescent COVID-19 samples was the United States, Italy and Spain. In each case, the material was cDNA or gDNA derived from T cells, B-cell-depleted T cells, or PBMCs.

The origin of this receptor is an older woman who had recovered from COVID-19. The sequenced sample was peripheral blood. The chain joins TRBV24-1 to TRBJ2-4; TRBD1 is a possible D gene (5 bases). The CDR3 coding sequence is TGTGCCACCAGTGATTTGACAGGAACGCCCAAAAACATTCAGTACTTC. Translated: CATSDLTGTPKNIQYF.